The 21 T cell receptor beta chains given below trace back to one sample, sequenced in a study of Graves' ophthalmopathy and Graves' hyperthyroidism. For repertoire sequencing, the TCR beta CDR3 regions were amplified from RNA transcripts. HTBI primers were used in a first-round RT-PCR, which preceded a second-round multiplex PCR. TCRdb ran MiXCR on the multiplex PCR reads and lists one entry per CDR3 protein. The sample lists about 620,000 distinct CDR3 sequences, about a fifth occurring once. The sequenced material came from peripheral blood. The source of these receptors is a woman aged 18-29 years with stable Graves' hyperthyroidism. Some clones in this sample may be carry-over from other donors' samples.

This clonotype was seen many times. The V gene is TRBV28, the J gene TRBJ1-1, with D unresolved. Per germline, CDR1 MDHEN and CDR2 SYDVKM. This CDR3 contains 15 residues. The V gene lost 8 bases and the J gene lost 2 bases, with 18 bases spanning the gap. The CDR3 sequence: CASLAPWQLNTEAFF. The CDR3 DNA follows: TGTGCCAGCTTAGCCCCCTGGCAGCTCAACACTGAAGCTTTCTTT.

This clonotype appeared many times. The rearrangement links TRBV12-3 or TRBV12-4 to TRBJ1-2; D is perhaps TRBD1 (5 bases). V lost 6 bases to trimming and J lost 5 bases, with 13 bases between them. The CDR3 runs to 13 residues. The CDR3 DNA reads TGTGCCAGCAGCCCATCGACAGATTATGGCTACACCTTC. This encodes CASSPSTDYGYTF.

The chain uses TRBV18 and TRBJ1-1; a weak D match, TRBD1 (6 bases). The V gene's germline CDR1 is KGHSH and CDR2 LQKENI. Trimming left V 2 bases short and J 1 base short, with 11 bases between. This CDR3 region has 15 residues. CDR3 bases: TGTGCCAGCTCACCATCCGGGACAAAGAACACTGAAGCTTTCTTT. Amino acids: CASSPSGTKNTEAFF.

This clonotype was observed at least ten times. The junction departs from germline at one end; a sequencing error may be responsible. The genes are TRBV6-2 or TRBV6-3 and TRBJ1-1, with D perhaps TRBD1 (5 bases). Germline V gene lookup returns CDR1 MNHEY and CDR2 SVGEGT. This CDR3 region has 13 residues. This chain's CDR3 is CASSLQVKTEAFF. The CDR3 DNA follows: TGTGCCAGCAGTTTACAGGTGAAGACTGAAGCTTTCTTT.

This clonotype was seen only a few times. The rearrangement joins TRBV6-2 or TRBV6-3 to TRBJ1-1; no firm D call. The V gene lost 2 bases and the J gene lost 0 bases, with 7 bases spanning the gap. Germline values: CDR1 MNHEY, CDR2 SVGEGT. The CDR3 length is 14 residues. The CDR3 bases are TGTGCCAGCAGTTACGGGGAGGTGAACACTGAAGCTTTCTTT. This codes for CASSYGEVNTEAFF.

This clonotype has ten or more counts. Since the CDR3 does not end with the conserved phenylalanine or tryptophan, this likely comes from a read error. The V call is TRBV27, the J call TRBJ2-7; 9 bases agree with TRBD1. In germline, CDR1 is MNHEY, CDR2 SMNVEV (reference sequence). V shed 7 bases and J 2 bases; nucleotides not matched to a gene: 3. The CDR3 is 13 amino acids. The CDR3 DNA sequence: TGTGCCAGCACCGGGACAGGGACCTACGAGCAGTACCTC. This gives the protein CASTGTGTYEQYL.

In this sample, this clonotype turned up many times. The rearrangement links TRBV30 to TRBJ2-5; 8 bases are shared with TRBD2. V shed 3 bases, J shed 1 base, and the junction held 10 bases outside the gene matches. The germline V gene has CDR1 GTSNPN and CDR2 SVGIG (reference sequence). The CDR3 is made up of 16 amino acids. This CDR3 is CAWRILQRGFQETQYF. Here the CDR3 DNA reads TGTGCCTGGAGAATTCTCCAGCGGGGGTTCCAAGAGACCCAGTACTTC.

Points on this clonotype: The junction and the germline gene differ at one end; a read error may be behind it. The chain employs TRBV10-3 and TRBJ1-6, with D possibly TRBD1 on 5 matching bases. Germline CDR1 is ENHRY and CDR2 is SYGVKD. The CDR3 extends over 11 amino acids. The CDR3 region is CAIISGTHPDF. As DNA, the CDR3 is TGTGCCATCATATCCGGGACCCATCCTGACTTT.

This clonotype has a count of ten or more. V is TRBV5-1 and J is TRBJ2-7, with a tentative D call TRBD2 (5 bases). CDR3 size: 13 residues. Trimming stripped 2 bases from V and 6 bases from J, with 12 bases between. Germline CDR1 is SGHRS and CDR2 is YFSETQ. CDR3 DNA: TGCGCCAGCAGCTTTAGGGTCGAGGGCGAGCAGTACTTC. Translating it yields CASSFRVEGEQYF.

In this sample, this clonotype turned up a few times. The J gene is TRBJ1-2, the V gene TRBV30; possible D gene TRBD1, 5 bases. Per germline, CDR1 GTSNPN and CDR2 SVGIG (reference sequence). The CDR3 runs to 15 residues. With 3 bases removed from V and 5 bases from J, the gap between germline ends came to 19 bases. CDR3 DNA: TGTGCCTGGAGGTCGAGGGCCCGCGGGACGTATGGCTACACCTTC. Protein: CAWRSRARGTYGYTF.

This chain uses TRBV11-1 with TRBJ2-6; the D gene could be TRBD1 or TRBD2 (5 bases each). CDR1 and CDR2 (germline): SGHAT, FQDESV (reference sequence). The CDR3 sequence is 16 residues long. The ends were cut back, 5 bases at V and 4 bases at J, with 15 bases in the middle. Written as DNA, the CDR3 is TGTGCCAGCAGCCCAGCTGGGGACGGCGGGGCCAACGTCCTGACTTTC. It specifies CASSPAGDGGANVLTF.

Of note for this clonotype: A read error is possible here, since a much larger clone lies one base away. CDR3 sequence (DNA): TGTGCCAGCAGTTTTCGGGCCGGGGAGCTGTGTTTT. This gives the protein CASSFRAGELCF. The chain recombines TRBV12-3 or TRBV12-4 with TRBJ2-2, with D tentatively TRBD2 (5 bases). The CDR3 sequence is 12 residues long.

This chain uses TRBV20-1 with TRBJ1-5, with 7 bases lining up with TRBD1. The trim removed 5 bases at V and 4 bases at J, leaving 14 bases unmatched. Germline CDR1 is DFQATT and CDR2 is SNEGSKA (reference sequence). The CDR3 runs 16 residues. The CDR3 DNA follows: TGCAGTGCTCCCCTAAGGGGGCAGGGGAAAAATCAGCCCCAGCATTTT. It encodes CSAPLRGQGKNQPQHF.

The rearrangement joins TRBV30 to TRBJ2-5; tentative D call: TRBD1 (5 bases). The CDR3 loop spans 12 amino acids. Germline V gene data show CDR1 as GTSNPN and CDR2 as SVGIG (reference sequence). Trimming pared 1 base from V and 5 bases from J, leaving 8 bases between. The DNA for the CDR3 is TGTGCCTGGAGTGAGGGGCGGGAGACCCAGTACTTC. The encoded protein is CAWSEGRETQYF.

V is TRBV13 and J is TRBJ2-5; D possibly corresponds to TRBD1 (6 bases). The germline gives CDR1 PRHDT, CDR2 FYEKMQ (reference sequence). This CDR3 has 15 amino acids. V lost 5 bases and J lost 4, with 17 bases in between. The CDR3 reads CASSTTGGSGETQYF. DNA of the CDR3: TGTGCCAGCAGCACGACAGGTGGTTCGGGAGAGACCCAGTACTTC.

This clonotype was seen repeatedly, ten times or more. The chain couples TRBV28 to TRBJ1-6; tentative D call: TRBD1 (5 bases). Germline assignment: CDR1 MDHEN and CDR2 SYDVKM. Trimming pared 3 bases from V and 9 bases from J, leaving 18 bases between. The CDR3 loop spans 16 amino acids. This chain's CDR3 is CASSFGGSRWSSPLHF. The CDR3 DNA sequence: TGTGCCAGCAGTTTCGGGGGGTCTAGGTGGAGTTCACCCCTCCACTTT.

The genes are TRBV12-3 or TRBV12-4 and TRBJ1-1; no firm D call. Trimming cost V 0 bases and J 10 bases, with 9 bases left between them. The CDR3 contains 12 residues. The chain's CDR3 is CASSLAKGRAFF. CDR3 nucleotides: TGTGCCAGCAGTTTAGCGAAGGGTAGAGCTTTCTTT.

This clonotype was recorded many times. Just one base apart from a much larger clone, this may be a read error. This rearrangement joins TRBV12-3 or TRBV12-4 to TRBJ2-7, with D perhaps given as TRBD1 or TRBD2 (5 bases each). The CDR3 extends over 13 amino acids. The CDR3 is CASTRDGSHEQYF. As DNA, the CDR3 is TGTGCCAGCACTCGGGACGGCTCCCACGAGCAGTACTTC.

This clonotype has just a few counts. The CDR3 is CACLKASTYEQYF. The CDR3 coding sequence is TGTGCCTGCCTAAAGGCATCAACCTACGAGCAGTACTTC. This chain uses TRBV30 with TRBJ2-7; no firm D call. The CDR3 has 13 residues. Germline V gives CDR1 GTSNPN, CDR2 SVGIG (reference sequence). Trimming left V 6 bases short and J 2 bases short, with 14 bases between.

This clonotype came up once. V usage is TRBV20-1 and J usage is TRBJ1-1, with 7 bases aligning to TRBD1. V was clipped by 5 bases and J by 4 bases; unmatched bases: 13. The germline gives CDR1 DFQATT, CDR2 SNEGSKA (reference sequence). CDR3 length equals 15 residues. CDR3 residues: CSASPRQGFGTEAFF. The CDR3 DNA follows: TGCAGTGCTTCACCCAGACAGGGTTTCGGCACTGAAGCTTTCTTT.

The genes are TRBV3-1 and TRBJ2-7, with 8 bases matching TRBD1. The CDR3 is 15 amino acids. Germline V CDR1 and CDR2: LGHDT, YNNKEL (reference sequence). V trimming: 4 bases; J trimming: 2 bases; junction bases outside the gene matches: 7. In DNA, the CDR3 is TGTGCCAGCAGCCCGACGCCGACAGGGGCCTACGAGCAGTACTTC. Its protein product is CASSPTPTGAYEQYF.